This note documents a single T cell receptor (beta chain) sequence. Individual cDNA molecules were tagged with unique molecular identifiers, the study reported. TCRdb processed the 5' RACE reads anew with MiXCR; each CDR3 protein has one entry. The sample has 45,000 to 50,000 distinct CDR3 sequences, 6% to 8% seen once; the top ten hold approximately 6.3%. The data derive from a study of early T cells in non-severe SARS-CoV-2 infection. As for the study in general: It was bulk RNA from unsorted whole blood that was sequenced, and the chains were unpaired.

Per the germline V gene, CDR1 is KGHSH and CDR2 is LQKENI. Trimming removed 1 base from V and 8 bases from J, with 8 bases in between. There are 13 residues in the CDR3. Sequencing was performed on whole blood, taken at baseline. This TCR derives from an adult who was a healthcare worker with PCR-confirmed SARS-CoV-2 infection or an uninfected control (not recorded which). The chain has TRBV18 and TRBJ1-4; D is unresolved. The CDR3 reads CASSPRPDEKLFF. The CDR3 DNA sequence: TGTGCCAGCTCACCACGTCCAGACGAAAAACTGTTTTTT.